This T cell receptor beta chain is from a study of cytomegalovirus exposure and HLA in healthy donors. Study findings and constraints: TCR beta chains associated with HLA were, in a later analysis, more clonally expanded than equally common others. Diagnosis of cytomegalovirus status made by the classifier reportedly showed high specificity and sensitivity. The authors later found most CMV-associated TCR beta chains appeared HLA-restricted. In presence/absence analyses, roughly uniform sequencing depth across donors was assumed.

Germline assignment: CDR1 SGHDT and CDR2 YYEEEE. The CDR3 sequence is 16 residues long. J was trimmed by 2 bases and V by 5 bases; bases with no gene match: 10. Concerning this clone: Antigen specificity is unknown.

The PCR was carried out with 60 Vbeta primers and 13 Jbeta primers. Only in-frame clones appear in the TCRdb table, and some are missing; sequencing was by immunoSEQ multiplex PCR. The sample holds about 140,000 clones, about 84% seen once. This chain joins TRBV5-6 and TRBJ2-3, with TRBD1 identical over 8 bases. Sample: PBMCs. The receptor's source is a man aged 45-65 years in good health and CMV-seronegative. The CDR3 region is CASSSTGTGYTDTQYF. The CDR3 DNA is TGTGCCAGCAGTTCCACCGGGACAGGTTACACAGATACGCAGTATTTT.